This entry features one TCR beta chain sequence. Its antigen is not identified. 60 Vbeta and 13 Jbeta primers were used in PCR. Some clones are missing from TCRdb's copy, which holds only in-frame ones; the method was immunoSEQ multiplex PCR. The sample consists of about 130,000 clones, roughly four fifths of them appearing once. The source of the sample is a study of cytomegalovirus exposure and HLA in healthy donors. Study-level findings and limits: TCR beta chain V- and J-gene trimming was linked, in a later analysis, to a missense variant in DCLRE1C.

This CDR3 region has 15 residues. Unmatched junction bases numbered 10, after V lost 4 bases and J lost 7 bases. Per germline, CDR1 SGDLS and CDR2 YYNGEE. The V gene is TRBV9, the J gene TRBJ2-2; 7 nucleotides agree with TRBD1. The TCR comes from a woman aged 40 to 49 in good health and CMV-seropositive. What was sequenced was PBMCs. The CDR3: CASSKRQGLDGELFF. CDR3 nucleotides: TGTGCCAGCAGCAAACGACAGGGTCTCGACGGGGAGCTGTTTTTT. Drawing the rest from reference TRBV9 and TRBJ2-2, the complete variable domain is DSGVTQTPKHLITATGQRVTLRCSPRSGDLSVYWYQQSLDQGLQFLIQYYNGEERAKGNILERFSAQQFPDLHSELNLSSLELGDSALYFCASSKRQGLDGELFFGEGSRLTVL.